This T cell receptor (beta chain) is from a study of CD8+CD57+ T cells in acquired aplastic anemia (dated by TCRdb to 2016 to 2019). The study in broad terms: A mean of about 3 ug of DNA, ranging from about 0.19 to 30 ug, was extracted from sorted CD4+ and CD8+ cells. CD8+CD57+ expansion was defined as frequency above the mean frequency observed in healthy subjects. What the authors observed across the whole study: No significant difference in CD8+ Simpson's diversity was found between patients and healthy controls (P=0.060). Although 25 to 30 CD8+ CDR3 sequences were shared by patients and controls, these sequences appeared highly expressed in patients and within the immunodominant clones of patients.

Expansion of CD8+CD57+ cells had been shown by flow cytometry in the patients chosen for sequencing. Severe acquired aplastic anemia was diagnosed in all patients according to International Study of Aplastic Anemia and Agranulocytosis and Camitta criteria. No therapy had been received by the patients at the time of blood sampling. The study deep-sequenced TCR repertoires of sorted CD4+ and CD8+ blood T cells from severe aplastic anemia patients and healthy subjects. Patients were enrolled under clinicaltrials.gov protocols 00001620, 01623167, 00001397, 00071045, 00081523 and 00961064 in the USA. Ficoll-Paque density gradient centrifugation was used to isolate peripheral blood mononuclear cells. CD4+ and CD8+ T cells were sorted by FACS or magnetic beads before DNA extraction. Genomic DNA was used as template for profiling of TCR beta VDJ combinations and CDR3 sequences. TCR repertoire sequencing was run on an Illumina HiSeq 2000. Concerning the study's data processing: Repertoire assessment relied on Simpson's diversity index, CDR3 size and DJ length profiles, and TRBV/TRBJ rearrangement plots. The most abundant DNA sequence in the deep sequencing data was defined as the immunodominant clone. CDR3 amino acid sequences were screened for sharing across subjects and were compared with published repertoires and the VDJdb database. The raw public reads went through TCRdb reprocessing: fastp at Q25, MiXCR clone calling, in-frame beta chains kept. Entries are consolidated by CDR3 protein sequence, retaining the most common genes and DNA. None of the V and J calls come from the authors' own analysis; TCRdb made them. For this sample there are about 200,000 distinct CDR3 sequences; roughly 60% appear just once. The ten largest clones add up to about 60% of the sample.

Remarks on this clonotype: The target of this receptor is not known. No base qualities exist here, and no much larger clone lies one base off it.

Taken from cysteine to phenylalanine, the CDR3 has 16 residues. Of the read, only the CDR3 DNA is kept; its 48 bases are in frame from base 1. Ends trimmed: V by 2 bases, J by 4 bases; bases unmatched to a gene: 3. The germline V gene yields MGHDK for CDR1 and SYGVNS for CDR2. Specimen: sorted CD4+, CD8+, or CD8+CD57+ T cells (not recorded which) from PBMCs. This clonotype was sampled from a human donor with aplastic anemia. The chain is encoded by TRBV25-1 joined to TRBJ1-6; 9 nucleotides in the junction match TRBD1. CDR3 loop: CASSEAGTGYNSPLHF. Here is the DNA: TGTGCCAGCAGTGAAGCCGGGACAGGGTATAATTCACCCCTCCACTTT.